These T cell receptor beta chains were read from a single sample in a study of T-cell reconstitution after alpha-beta-depleted transplantation in children. TCRdb reprocessed the PCR reads with MiXCR, giving one entry per CDR3 protein. The data hold some 600,000 distinct CDR3 sequences, with 10% to 15% observed a single time. The source was PBMCs, mostly from graft donor cells, collected 360 days after TCRalphabeta/CD19-depleted stem cell transplant. These receptors were collected from a male patient under 18 who had a stem cell transplant for acute myeloid leukemia, so the T cells may come from the graft donor. CDR3s include the opening cysteine and the closing phenylalanine or tryptophan. A D gene is named only where the DNA matches it firmly. Clone size is shown for a subset of rows, as once, few, many or a class of expanded clone.

cdr3_nt,cdr3_aa,d_call,j_call,v_call,clone_size
TGCAGCGTTGACGACAACTACGAGCAGTACTTC,CSVDDNYEQYF,.,TRBJ2-7,TRBV29-1,.
TGTGCCAGCAGCTTAGCGGTAGCGGGAGGGGCCGGGGAGCTGTTTTTT,CASSLAVAGGAGELFF,TRBD2,TRBJ2-2,TRBV7-8,few
TGTGCCCGCAACCACTTCCTTACAGATACGCAGTATTTT,CARNHFLTDTQYF,.,TRBJ2-3,TRBV11-2,few
TGCAGCGTTGAGAAGAACCAAAACATTCAGTACTTC,CSVEKNQNIQYF,.,TRBJ2-4,TRBV29-1,few
TGCGCCAGCAGCCGGGCCCGGGGAAGGGAAACCTACGAGCAGTACTTC,CASSRARGRETYEQYF,.,TRBJ2-7,TRBV4-3,once
TGCAGCGTTGAGGGCCTAAGGGGCTATGGCTACACCTTC,CSVEGLRGYGYTF,.,TRBJ1-2,TRBV29-1,few
TGTGCCAGCAGCCCCCGACAGGGCCAACGGACCGGGGAGCTGTTTTTT,CASSPRQGQRTGELFF,TRBD1,TRBJ2-2,TRBV7-2,many
TGCGCCAGCAGCTTGTCAGGGGGCGCCTTGAACACTGAAGCTTTCTTT,CASSLSGGALNTEAFF,TRBD1,TRBJ1-1,TRBV5-1,.
TGTGCCAGCAGCGCAACTAGTTTGCCCTACAATGAGCAGTTCTTC,CASSATSLPYNEQFF,.,TRBJ2-1,TRBV9,.
TGCGCCAGCAGCCAAGATCCAGGGACTAGCGGGAGTTGGAACATTCAGTACTTC,CASSQDPGTSGSWNIQYF,TRBD2,TRBJ2-4,TRBV4-3,many
TGTGCCAGCAGCCCATCCGGGGTGGGCTCCTACGAGCAGTACTTC,CASSPSGVGSYEQYF,.,TRBJ2-7,TRBV5-4,few
TGTGCCAGCAGTCAAGCAGGGGGCACCAAAAACATTCAGTACTTC,CASSQAGGTKNIQYF,TRBD1,TRBJ2-4,TRBV28,few
TGTGCCAGCAGCCAAAAGACAGGGAAAGAGACCCAGTACTTC,CASSQKTGKETQYF,TRBD1,TRBJ2-5,TRBV3-1,few
TGTGCCAGCAGTCCAGACAGGGGAAATGGCTACACCTTC,CASSPDRGNGYTF,TRBD1,TRBJ1-2,TRBV5-6,few
TGCGCCAGCAGCCAAGAAGGGACTTCCTACGAGCAGTACTTC,CASSQEGTSYEQYF,.,TRBJ2-7,TRBV4-3,few
TGCGCCAGCAGCTTGGTCCCCCGGACAGGGGATCCCCCGTACCAAGAGACCCAGTACTTC,CASSLVPRTGDPPYQETQYF,TRBD1,TRBJ2-5,TRBV5-1,many
TGCAGCGTCGGTTCCCGGACTAGCGGGACAGGTGAGCAGTTCTTC,CSVGSRTSGTGEQFF,TRBD2,TRBJ2-1,TRBV29-1,.
TGTGCCAGCAGTTACGAACCAGGGAAATTCCATCGGCAGTACTTC,CASSYEPGKFHRQYF,.,TRBJ2-7,TRBV6-5,many
TGTGCCAGCAGTTTTCAGGGGATCGTATCTGAAGCTTTCTTT,CASSFQGIVSEAFF,.,TRBJ1-1,TRBV27,few
TGTGCCAGCAGCTTAACTAGCGGGAGACCGAAGACCCAGTACTTC,CASSLTSGRPKTQYF,TRBD2,TRBJ2-5,TRBV7-6,few
TGCGCCAGCAGCAACGGACAGGGGATTTCACCCCTCCACTTT,CASSNGQGISPLHF,TRBD1,TRBJ1-6,TRBV5-1,.
TGCGCCAGCAGCGACGGCAGGGTTCTCACAGATACGCAGTATTTT,CASSDGRVLTDTQYF,.,TRBJ2-3,TRBV5-1,few
TGTGCCAGCACCTTAGGGACGGCCCCGATCACTCCCTACGAGCAGTACTTC,CASTLGTAPITPYEQYF,.,TRBJ2-7,TRBV12-3/TRBV12-4,few
TGTGCCATCAGTGAGTCGGATCTGTGGCTACTGTTTTTT,CAISESDLWLLFF,.,TRBJ2-2,TRBV10-3,few
TGTGCCTGCAATGAGCAGTTCTTC,CACNEQFF,.,TRBJ2-1,TRBV30,many
TGTGCCAGCAGCCGACAGGAGTTCGACGGGCCCCAGCATTTT,CASSRQEFDGPQHF,.,TRBJ1-5,TRBV28,.
TGCAGTGCGGGAGGACAGTATAATCAGCCCCAGCATTTT,CSAGGQYNQPQHF,.,TRBJ1-5,TRBV20-1,many
TGTGCCAGCAGCTTTGACCTCGGCTACAATGAGCAGTTCTTC,CASSFDLGYNEQFF,.,TRBJ2-1,TRBV7-2,many
TGTGCCAGCAGCTTTTTCCCCCTTTCAGTTATATTCTACGAGCAGTACTTC,CASSFFPLSVIFYEQYF,.,TRBJ2-7,TRBV7-2,.
TGTGCTAGTGCCCTTCTAGCGGGTACGGGCACCGGGGAGCTGTTTTTT,CASALLAGTGTGELFF,TRBD2,TRBJ2-2,TRBV12-5,few
TGTGCCAGCAGTTTTCCCCAGCGAGGGTCACCCCTCCACTTT,CASSFPQRGSPLHF,.,TRBJ1-6,TRBV12-3/TRBV12-4,.
TGCAGTGCTACTGATGGGAGCTACAATGAGCAGTTCTTC,CSATDGSYNEQFF,.,TRBJ2-1,TRBV20-1,few
TGCAGCGTGGGACTAGCGGGCAACACCGGGGAGCTGTTTTTT,CSVGLAGNTGELFF,TRBD2,TRBJ2-2,TRBV29-1,many
TGTGCCAGCAGCGATGTGGGCGATCGCGAGCAGTTCTTC,CASSDVGDREQFF,.,TRBJ2-1,TRBV9,.
TGCAGTGCTAGAGCCGGGACAGGGGGATGGGATACGCAGTATTTT,CSARAGTGGWDTQYF,TRBD1,TRBJ2-3,TRBV20-1,.
TGTGCCAGCAGCCCGATGGACAGGGACTACGAGCAGTACTTC,CASSPMDRDYEQYF,TRBD1,TRBJ2-7,TRBV9,.
TGTGCCAGCAGCCCGCACCGGACTAGGGTGCAGTATTTT,CASSPHRTRVQYF,TRBD2,TRBJ2-3,TRBV7-3,.
TGCGCCAGCAGCTGGACTAGCGGGAGGCCAACTGGGGCCAACGTCCTGACTTTC,CASSWTSGRPTGANVLTF,TRBD2,TRBJ2-6,TRBV4-3,many
TGCAGTGCTAGAGGTTCGTCCCAGTGGCACTCTGGAAACACCATATATTTT,CSARGSSQWHSGNTIYF,.,TRBJ1-3,TRBV20-1,.
TGCAGTGCAGGACAGGGGGCTTTGTTTTTT,CSAGQGALFF,TRBD1,TRBJ2-3,TRBV20-1,few
TGCAGTGCCCCCAAAGCGCTAAGCTCCTACAATGAGCAGTTCTTC,CSAPKALSSYNEQFF,.,TRBJ2-1,TRBV20-1,.
TGCAGCGCCGACGAGCGCAAGGGGGGCTACACCTTC,CSADERKGGYTF,.,TRBJ1-2,TRBV29-1,.
TGTGCCAGCAGCTTACTACGGTCCACAGATACGCAGTATTTT,CASSLLRSTDTQYF,.,TRBJ2-3,TRBV7-9,few
TGTGCCAGCAGCTCGTGGGGGGGCCCTCGGAGCTACGAGCAGTACTTC,CASSSWGGPRSYEQYF,.,TRBJ2-7,TRBV7-9,.
TGTGCCAGCAGTGAGTCCAGGGAGGACAATGAGCAGTTCTTC,CASSESREDNEQFF,.,TRBJ2-1,TRBV2,.
TGTGCCAGCTCACCAAGGGAAGGCCCTCCCGAGACCCAGTACTTC,CASSPREGPPETQYF,.,TRBJ2-5,TRBV18,.
TGTGCCTGGAGCCAAAAAAGGGGCCTGGATGAGCAGTTCTTC,CAWSQKRGLDEQFF,.,TRBJ2-1,TRBV30,.
TGTGCCAGCAGCCCGTCGGGTTATCCTCAGCCCCAGCATTTT,CASSPSGYPQPQHF,.,TRBJ1-5,TRBV28,.
TGTGCCAGCAGTGAAGCGGCCTCCGGTTATGGCTACACCTTC,CASSEAASGYGYTF,.,TRBJ1-2,TRBV6-1,.
TGTGCCAGCAGCAATAACTCCTACGAGCAGTACTTC,CASSNNSYEQYF,.,TRBJ2-7,TRBV21-1,.
TGTGCCAGCAGTTTCACGGGGAATCAGCCCCAGCATTTT,CASSFTGNQPQHF,.,TRBJ1-5,TRBV12-3/TRBV12-4,.
TGTGCCAGCAGTTTATATGCGTCCTGGAGTAACTATGGCTACACCTTC,CASSLYASWSNYGYTF,.,TRBJ1-2,TRBV12-3/TRBV12-4,.
TGCGCCAGCAGCTTGGGGTCGCGGGTCCAAGAGACCCAGTACTTC,CASSLGSRVQETQYF,.,TRBJ2-5,TRBV5-1,few
TGTGCCAGCAGTTTATGGGACAGGCTAGCCTACAATGAGCAGTTCTTC,CASSLWDRLAYNEQFF,TRBD1,TRBJ2-1,TRBV27,.